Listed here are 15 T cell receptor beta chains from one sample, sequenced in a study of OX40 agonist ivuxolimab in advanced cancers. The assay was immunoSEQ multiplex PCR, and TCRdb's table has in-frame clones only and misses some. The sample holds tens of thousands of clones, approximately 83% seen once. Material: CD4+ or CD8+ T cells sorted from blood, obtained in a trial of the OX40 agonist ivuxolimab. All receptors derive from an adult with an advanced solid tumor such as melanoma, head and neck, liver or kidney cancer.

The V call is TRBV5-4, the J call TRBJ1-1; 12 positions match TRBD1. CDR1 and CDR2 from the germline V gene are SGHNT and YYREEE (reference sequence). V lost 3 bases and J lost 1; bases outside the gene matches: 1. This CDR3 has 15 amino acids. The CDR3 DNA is TGTGCCAGCAGCTGGGGACAGGGGGCGAACACTGAAGCTTTCTTT. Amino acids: CASSWGQGANTEAFF.

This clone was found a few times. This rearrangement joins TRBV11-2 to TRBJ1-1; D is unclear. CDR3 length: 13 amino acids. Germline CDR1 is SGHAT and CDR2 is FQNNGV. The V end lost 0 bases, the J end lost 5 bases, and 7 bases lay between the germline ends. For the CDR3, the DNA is TGTGCCAGCAGCTTAGATGAGAGGACTGAAGCTTTCTTT. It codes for CASSLDERTEAFF.

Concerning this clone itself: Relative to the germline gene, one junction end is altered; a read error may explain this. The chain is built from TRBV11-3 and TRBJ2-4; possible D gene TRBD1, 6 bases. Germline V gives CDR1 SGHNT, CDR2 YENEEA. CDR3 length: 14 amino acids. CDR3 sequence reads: CANSQTGAKNIQYF. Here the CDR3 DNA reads TGTGCCAACAGCCAAACAGGGGCCAAAAACATTCAGTACTTC. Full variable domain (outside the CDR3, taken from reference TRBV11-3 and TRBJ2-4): EAGVVQSPRYKIIEKKQPVAFWCNPISGHNTLYWYLQNLGQGPELLIRYENEEAVDDSQLPKDRFSAERLKGVDSTLKIQPAELGDSAVYLCANSQTGAKNIQYFGAGTRLSVL.

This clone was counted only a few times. The CDR3 DNA reads TGTGCCAGCAGCTTGGGGTCCCCAAAGGGGCGCTTTACTAACTATGGCTACACCTTC. This encodes CASSLGSPKGRFTNYGYTF. The gene calls are TRBV5-6 and TRBJ1-2; a weak D match, TRBD1 (5 bases). Germline V gene lookup returns CDR1 SGHDT and CDR2 YYEEEE. V was clipped by 0 bases and J by 0 bases, with 21 bases between them. The CDR3 is made up of 19 amino acids.

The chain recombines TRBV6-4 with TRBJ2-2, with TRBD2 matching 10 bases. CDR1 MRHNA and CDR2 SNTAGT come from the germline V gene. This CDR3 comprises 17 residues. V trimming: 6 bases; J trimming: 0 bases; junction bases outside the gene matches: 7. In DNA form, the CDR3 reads TGTGCCAGCAGCGCCTCTAGCGGGGGATCGAACACCGGGGAGCTGTTTTTT. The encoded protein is CASSASSGGSNTGELFF.

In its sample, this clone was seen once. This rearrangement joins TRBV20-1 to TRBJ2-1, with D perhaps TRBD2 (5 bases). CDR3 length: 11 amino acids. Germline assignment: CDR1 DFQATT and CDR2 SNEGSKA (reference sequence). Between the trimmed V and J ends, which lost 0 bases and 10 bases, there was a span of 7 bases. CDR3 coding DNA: TGCAGTGCTAGAGATCAGCGGGAGCAGTTCTTC. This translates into CSARDQREQFF.

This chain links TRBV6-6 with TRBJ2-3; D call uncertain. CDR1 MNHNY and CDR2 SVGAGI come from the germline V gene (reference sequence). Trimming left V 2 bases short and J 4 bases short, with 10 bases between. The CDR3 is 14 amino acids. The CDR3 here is CASSYPKSSDTQYF. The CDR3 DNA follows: TGTGCCAGCAGTTACCCGAAAAGTTCAGATACGCAGTATTTT.

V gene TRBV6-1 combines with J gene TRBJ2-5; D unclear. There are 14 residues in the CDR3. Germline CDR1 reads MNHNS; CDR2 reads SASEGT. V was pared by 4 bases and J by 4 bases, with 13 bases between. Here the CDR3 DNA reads TGTGCCAGCAGTGCCCAAGCAAGGGTAGAGACCCAGTACTTC. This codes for CASSAQARVETQYF.

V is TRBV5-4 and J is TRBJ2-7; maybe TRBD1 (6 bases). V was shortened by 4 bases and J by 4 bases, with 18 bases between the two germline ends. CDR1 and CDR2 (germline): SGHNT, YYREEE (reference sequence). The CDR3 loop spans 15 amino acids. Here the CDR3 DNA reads TGTGCCAGCAGCGCGCCGATACCAGGGGCTTACGAGCAGTACTTC. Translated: CASSAPIPGAYEQYF.

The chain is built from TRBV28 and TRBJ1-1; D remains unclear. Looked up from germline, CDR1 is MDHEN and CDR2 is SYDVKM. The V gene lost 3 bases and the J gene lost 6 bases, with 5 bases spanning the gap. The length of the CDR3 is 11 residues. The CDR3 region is CASSFFAEAFF. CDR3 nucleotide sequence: TGTGCCAGCAGTTTCTTTGCTGAAGCTTTCTTT.

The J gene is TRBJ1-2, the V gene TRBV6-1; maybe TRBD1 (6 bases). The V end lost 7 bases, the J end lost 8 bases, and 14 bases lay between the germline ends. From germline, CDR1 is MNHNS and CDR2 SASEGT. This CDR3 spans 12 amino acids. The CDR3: CASMRRGSGYTF. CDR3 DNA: TGTGCCAGCATGCGCAGGGGTTCCGGCTACACCTTC.

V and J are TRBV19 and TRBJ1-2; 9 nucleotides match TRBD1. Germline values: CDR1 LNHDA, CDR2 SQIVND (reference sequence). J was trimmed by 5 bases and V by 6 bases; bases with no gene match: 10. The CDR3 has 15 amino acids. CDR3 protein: CASSTGTGSFYGYTF. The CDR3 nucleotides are TGTGCCAGTAGCACTGGGACAGGGAGCTTTTATGGCTACACCTTC.

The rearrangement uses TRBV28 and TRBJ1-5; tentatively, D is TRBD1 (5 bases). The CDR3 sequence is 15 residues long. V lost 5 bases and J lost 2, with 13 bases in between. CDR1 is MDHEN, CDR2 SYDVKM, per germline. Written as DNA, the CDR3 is TGTGCCAGCAGTACCCAGGGTATAGGCAATCAGCCCCAGCATTTT. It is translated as CASSTQGIGNQPQHF.

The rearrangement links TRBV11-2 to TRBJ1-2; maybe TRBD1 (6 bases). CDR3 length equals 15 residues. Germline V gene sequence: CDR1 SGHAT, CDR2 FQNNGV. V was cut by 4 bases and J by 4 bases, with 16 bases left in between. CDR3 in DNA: TGTGCCAGCAGCTCCTACAGGGATTACGGCTATGGCTACACCTTC. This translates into CASSSYRDYGYGYTF. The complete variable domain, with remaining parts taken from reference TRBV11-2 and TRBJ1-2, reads EAGVAQSPRYKIIEKRQSVAFWCNPISGHATLYWYQQILGQGPKLLIQFQNNGVVDDSQLPKDRFSAERLKGVDSTLKIQPAKLEDSAVYLCASSSYRDYGYGYTFGSGTRLTVV.

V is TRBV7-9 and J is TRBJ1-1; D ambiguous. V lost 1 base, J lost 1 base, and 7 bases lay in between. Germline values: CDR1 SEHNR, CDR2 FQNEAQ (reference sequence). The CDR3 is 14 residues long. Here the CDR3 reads CASSLEAGNTEAFF. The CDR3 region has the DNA TGTGCCAGCAGCTTAGAGGCGGGGAACACTGAAGCTTTCTTT.